Presented here are 25 T cell receptor beta chains from one specimen sequenced in a study of tumor-infiltrating lymphocytes in localized non-small cell lung cancer. Sequenced by immunoSEQ multiplex PCR; TCRdb stores in-frame clones only, minus some. This table holds tens of thousands of clones, roughly 69% found once. The sample was lung tumor tissue. The receptors originated from a human donor with non-small cell lung cancer.

The rearrangement joins TRBV14 to TRBJ2-7, with TRBD2 matching over 7 bases. The CDR3 has 15 residues. CDR1 SGHDN and CDR2 FVKESK come from the germline V gene. J was trimmed by 6 bases and V by 7 bases; bases with no gene match: 15. The CDR3 DNA reads TGTGCCAGCACCCCCTGGGGAGGGACCTTGGGCGAGCAGTACTTC. Its translation is CASTPWGGTLGEQYF.

The chain couples TRBV19 to TRBJ2-7, with a possible D match to TRBD1 (6 bases). The CDR3 consists of 16 residues. The germline V gene has CDR1 LNHDA and CDR2 SQIVND (reference sequence). With 5 bases removed from V and 3 bases from J, the gap between germline ends came to 20 bases. The CDR3 DNA follows: TGTGCCAGTAGTTTCCAGTCAAGGGGGATGGGCTACGAGCAGTACTTC. It translates to CASSFQSRGMGYEQYF. The whole variable domain, remainder taken from reference TRBV19 and TRBJ2-7, is DGGITQSPKYLFRKEGQNVTLSCEQNLNHDAMYWYRQDPGQGLRLIYYSQIVNDFQKGDIAEGYSVSREKKESFPLTVTSAQKNPTAFYLCASSFQSRGMGYEQYFGPGTRLTVT.

In this sample, this clone turned up once. The chain is built from TRBV15 and TRBJ2-4; D may be TRBD2 (6 bases). The CDR3 covers 16 residues. The germline V and J ends were trimmed by 3 bases and 4 bases, with 16 bases remaining between them. Germline V gene sequence: CDR1 LNHNV, CDR2 YYDKDF (reference sequence). The CDR3 here is CATSRGGIEGKNIQYF. DNA for the CDR3: TGTGCCACCAGCAGGGGAGGAATTGAAGGAAAAAACATTCAGTACTTC. The entire variable domain, with the rest obtained from reference TRBV15 and TRBJ2-4, is as follows: DAMVIQNPRYQVTQFGKPVTLSCSQTLNHNVMYWYQQKSSQAPKLLFHYYDKDFNNEADTPDNFQSRRPNTSFCFLDIRSPGLGDTAMYLCATSRGGIEGKNIQYFGAGTRLSVL.

This clone was observed a handful of times. This chain links TRBV5-8 with TRBJ2-1; 10 bases agree with TRBD1. Germline loops: CDR1 SGHTS, CDR2 YDEGEE. This CDR3 has 14 residues. The V and J ends lost 4 bases and 6 bases, in that order; junction bases with no gene match: 4. CDR3: CASSRGQGVNEQFF. The CDR3 DNA sequence: TGTGCCAGCAGCCGCGGACAGGGGGTCAATGAGCAGTTCTTC.

The V gene is TRBV4-1, the J gene TRBJ1-5; maybe TRBD1 (6 bases). This CDR3 spans 15 amino acids. The V gene lost 3 bases and the J gene lost 7 bases, with 16 bases spanning the gap. Germline V gene lookup returns CDR1 MGHRA and CDR2 YSYEKL. The CDR3 region has the DNA TGCGCCAGCAGCCAGATACAGGGCGGGAAACAGCCCCAGCATTTT. Its translation is CASSQIQGGKQPQHF.

There are a few counts of this clone. The J gene is TRBJ2-7, the V gene TRBV7-2; the D is unclear. There are 12 residues in the CDR3. Trimming cost V 4 bases and J 0 bases, with 4 bases left between them. CDR1 and CDR2 from the germline V gene are SGHTA and FQGNSA. The CDR3 nucleotides are TGTGCCAGCAGCTCGAGCTCCTACGAGCAGTACTTC. Protein sequence: CASSSSSYEQYF.

The CDR3 loop is CASSLGPGQEQFF. The CDR3 bases are TGTGCCAGCAGCTTAGGTCCTGGACAGGAGCAGTTCTTC. The gene calls are TRBV7-9 and TRBJ2-1, with a weak D call TRBD1 (6 bases). V lost 1 base and J 10 bases, leaving 11 bases between the germline ends. The germline V gene has CDR1 SEHNR and CDR2 FQNEAQ (reference sequence). CDR3 length: 13 residues.

This clone was counted between two and nine times. This chain links TRBV2 with TRBJ2-7; the D is unclear. The V gene's germline CDR1 is SNHLY and CDR2 FYNNEI. The CDR3 runs to 12 residues. V gave up 5 bases and J gave up 3 bases, with 8 bases separating them. The CDR3 loop reads CASSPSYYEQYF. CDR3 nucleotides: TGTGCCAGCAGTCCCTCTTACTACGAGCAGTACTTC.

The chain combines TRBV7-3 with TRBJ1-5; no definite D call. V was clipped by 2 bases and J by 2 bases, with 16 bases between them. CDR3 length: 17 residues. Looked up from germline, CDR1 is SGHTA and CDR2 is FQGTGA. The CDR3: CASSLDTAWGGNQPQHF. For the CDR3, the DNA is TGTGCCAGCAGCTTAGACACCGCGTGGGGTGGCAATCAGCCCCAGCATTTT.

The chain combines TRBV15 with TRBJ2-5; the D gene could be TRBD1 or TRBD2 (5 bases each). Trimming stripped 3 bases from V and 2 bases from J, with 16 bases between. This CDR3 spans 16 amino acids. Germline V gives CDR1 LNHNV, CDR2 YYDKDF (reference sequence). CDR3 coding DNA: TGTGCCACCAGCAGGCGGACTGGGGCAGGACAAGAGACCCAGTACTTC. It is translated as CATSRRTGAGQETQYF.

The J gene is TRBJ2-6, the V gene TRBV19; a possible D gene is TRBD2 (5 bases). The germline gives CDR1 LNHDA, CDR2 SQIVND (reference sequence). V lost 7 bases and J lost 2, with 12 bases in between. CDR3 length: 15 residues. The CDR3 reads CASNRAATGANVLTF. The CDR3 DNA reads TGTGCCAGTAATCGAGCGGCCACTGGGGCCAACGTCCTGACTTTC.

J is TRBJ2-1 and V is TRBV7-9; 10 nucleotides match TRBD2. Trimming cost V 2 bases and J 7 bases; bases outside gene matches: 5. The CDR3 runs to 15 residues. Germline V gene sequence: CDR1 SEHNR, CDR2 FQNEAQ (reference sequence). Written as DNA, the CDR3 is TGTGCCAGCAGCTTAAGTAGCGGGAGGCGGAATGAGCAGTTCTTC. Amino acids: CASSLSSGRRNEQFF.

J is TRBJ2-1 and V is TRBV7-9; 8 positions agree with TRBD1. This CDR3 has 15 amino acids. The germline V gene encodes CDR1 SEHNR and CDR2 FQNEAQ (reference sequence). J gave up 7 bases and V 5 bases, and 10 bases lay outside the gene matches. CDR3 protein: CASSKTGGSRNEQFF. CDR3 coding DNA: TGTGCCAGCAGCAAAACAGGGGGGAGTAGAAATGAGCAGTTCTTC.

The DNA of the CDR3 is TGTGCCAGCAGCTTAGGGGGGCCGGGTGGCTACACCTTC. It specifies CASSLGGPGGYTF. This chain joins TRBV11-2 and TRBJ1-2; tentative D call: TRBD1 (6 bases). This CDR3 is 13 amino acids long. Trimming removed 1 base from V and 7 bases from J, with 10 bases in between. Germline CDR1 is SGHAT and CDR2 is FQNNGV.

The chain combines TRBV2 with TRBJ2-5; D ambiguous. V gave up 2 bases and J gave up 3 bases, with 4 bases separating them. The germline V gene encodes CDR1 SNHLY and CDR2 FYNNEI. The CDR3 length is 12 residues. The CDR3 DNA is TGTGCCAGCAGTGAAATCAAAGAGACCCAGTACTTC. Its protein is CASSEIKETQYF.

This chain joins TRBV6-6 and TRBJ2-1, with a weak D call TRBD1 (6 bases). Trimming removed 7 bases from V and 3 bases from J, with 13 bases in between. The CDR3 sequence is 14 residues long. Germline CDR1 MNHNY, CDR2 SVGAGI (reference sequence). The CDR3 reads CASTPGTNYNEQFF. The CDR3 DNA is TGTGCCAGCACTCCGGGGACAAACTACAATGAGCAGTTCTTC.

The chain combines TRBV19 with TRBJ1-2; D is undetermined. Trimming removed 6 bases at V and 2 bases at J, with 13 bases between. Germline CDR1 and CDR2: LNHDA and SQIVND (reference sequence). This CDR3 has 14 residues. The CDR3 DNA reads TGTGCCAGTAGGGTGGACGAACAAAACTATGGCTACACCTTC. Its translation is CASRVDEQNYGYTF.

The rearrangement links TRBV30 to TRBJ2-2; D gene unclear. The germline V gene encodes CDR1 GTSNPN and CDR2 SVGIG (reference sequence). The CDR3 loop spans 14 amino acids. V was cut by 4 bases and J by 3 bases, with 12 bases left in between. The CDR3 coding sequence is TGTGCCTGGAAAGATAATAGCCACACCGGGGAGCTGTTTTTT. This gives the protein CAWKDNSHTGELFF. Variable domain in full (rest from reference TRBV30 and TRBJ2-2): SQTIHQWPATLVQPVGSPLSLECTVEGTSNPNLYWYRQAAGRGLQLLFYSVGIGQISSEVPQNLSASRPQDRQFILSSKKLLLSDSGFYLCAWKDNSHTGELFFGEGSRLTVL.

Here the CDR3 reads CASSSLARQGRGNEQFF. The CDR3 DNA reads TGTGCCAGCAGCTCCCTAGCCCGGCAGGGGAGAGGAAATGAGCAGTTCTTC. J is TRBJ2-1 and V is TRBV11-2, with D possibly matching TRBD1 (6 bases). Germline CDR1 SGHAT, CDR2 FQNNGV. The CDR3 contains 17 residues. Trimming left V 4 bases short and J 7 bases short, with 23 bases between.

The chain uses TRBV9 and TRBJ2-7, with 12 bases aligning to TRBD2. From germline, CDR1 is SGDLS and CDR2 YYNGEE. This CDR3 region has 15 residues. After removal of 3 bases from V and 3 bases from J, the junction contained 4 bases not matched to a gene. CDR3 DNA: TGTGCCAGCAGCGCCTCGGGACTAGCGGGCTACGAGCAGTACTTC. Translation gives CASSASGLAGYEQYF.

This clone was detected only a few times. The chain couples TRBV7-4 to TRBJ1-3, with D possibly being TRBD1 (5 bases). This CDR3 spans 14 amino acids. The V gene lost 4 bases and the J gene lost 8 bases, with 15 bases spanning the gap. Germline V gives CDR1 SGHVT, CDR2 SQSDAQ. The CDR3 DNA reads TGTGCCAGCAGCTCCCGGGAGGGGCATGACACCATATATTTT. Its translation is CASSSREGHDTIYF.

The J gene is TRBJ2-5, the V gene TRBV2; a possible D gene is TRBD1 (5 bases). The CDR3 extends over 14 amino acids. Trimming removed 4 bases from V and 4 bases from J, with 13 bases in between. Germline V gene lookup returns CDR1 SNHLY and CDR2 FYNNEI. The CDR3 DNA reads as TGTGCCAGCAGTGCGGATACAGGTCGAGAGACCCAGTACTTC. It translates to CASSADTGRETQYF.

This CDR3 is CASSQDQAGLSYNEQFF. CDR3 DNA: TGTGCCAGCAGCCAAGATCAGGCAGGGCTCTCCTACAATGAGCAGTTCTTC. This chain joins TRBV4-2 and TRBJ2-1, with D maybe TRBD1 (5 bases). V lost 0 bases, J lost 0 bases, and 12 bases lay in between. CDR1 and CDR2 (germline): LGHNA, YNFKEQ. This CDR3 contains 17 residues.

The chain combines TRBV7-7 with TRBJ2-5; no definite D call. The germline V and J ends were trimmed by 1 base and 1 base, with 10 bases remaining between them. The germline V gene has CDR1 SSHAT and CDR2 FNYEAQ (reference sequence). CDR3 size: 15 residues. CDR3 amino acids: CASSLEAGPQETQYF. The CDR3 coding sequence is TGTGCCAGCAGCTTAGAAGCTGGCCCCCAAGAGACCCAGTACTTC.

The chain employs TRBV11-2 and TRBJ2-4; possibly TRBD1 for D (5 bases). The V end lost 0 bases, the J end lost 7 bases, and 7 bases lay between the germline ends. Germline values: CDR1 SGHAT, CDR2 FQNNGV. The CDR3 runs 13 residues. The CDR3 DNA follows: TGTGCCAGCAGCTTAGAACCAGGGAACATTCAGTACTTC. This translates into CASSLEPGNIQYF. Variable domain in full (rest from reference TRBV11-2 and TRBJ2-4): EAGVAQSPRYKIIEKRQSVAFWCNPISGHATLYWYQQILGQGPKLLIQFQNNGVVDDSQLPKDRFSAERLKGVDSTLKIQPAKLEDSAVYLCASSLEPGNIQYFGAGTRLSVL.